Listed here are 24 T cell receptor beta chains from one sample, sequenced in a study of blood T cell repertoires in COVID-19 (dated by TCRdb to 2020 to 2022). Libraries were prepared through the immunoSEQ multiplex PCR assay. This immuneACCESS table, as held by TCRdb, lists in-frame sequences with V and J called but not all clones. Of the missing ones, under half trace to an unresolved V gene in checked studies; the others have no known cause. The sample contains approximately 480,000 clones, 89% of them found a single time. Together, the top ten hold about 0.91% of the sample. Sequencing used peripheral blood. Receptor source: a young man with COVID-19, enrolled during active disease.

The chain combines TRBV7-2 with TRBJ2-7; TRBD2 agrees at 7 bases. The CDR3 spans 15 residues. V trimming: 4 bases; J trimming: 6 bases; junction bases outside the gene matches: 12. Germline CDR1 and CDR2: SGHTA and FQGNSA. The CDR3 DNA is TGTGCCAGCAGCTCATCGATCGGACTAGTAATCGAGCAGTACTTC. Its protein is CASSSSIGLVIEQYF.

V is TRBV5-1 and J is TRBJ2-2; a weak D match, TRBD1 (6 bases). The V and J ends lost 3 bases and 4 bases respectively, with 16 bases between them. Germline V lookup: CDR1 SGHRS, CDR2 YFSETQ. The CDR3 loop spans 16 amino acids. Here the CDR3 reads CASSSETGISTGELFF. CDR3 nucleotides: TGCGCCAGCAGCTCCGAGACAGGAATCAGCACCGGGGAGCTGTTTTTT.

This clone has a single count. The chain's CDR3 is CASSPPTSGIAAYNEQFF. The CDR3 nucleotides read TGTGCCAGCAGTCCACCTACCTCCGGGATAGCGGCCTACAATGAGCAGTTCTTC. This sequence joins TRBV5-4 and TRBJ2-1; D might be TRBD2 (6 bases). The V end was cut by 5 bases, the J end by 2 bases, with 23 bases between. The CDR3 spans 18 residues. Germline CDR1 and CDR2: SGHNT and YYREEE (reference sequence).

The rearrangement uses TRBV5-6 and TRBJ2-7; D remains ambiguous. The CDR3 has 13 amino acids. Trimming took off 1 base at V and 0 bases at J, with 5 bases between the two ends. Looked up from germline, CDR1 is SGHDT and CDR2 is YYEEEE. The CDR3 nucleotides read TGTGCCAGCAGCTTGTGGCCCTCCTACGAGCAGTACTTC. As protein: CASSLWPSYEQYF.

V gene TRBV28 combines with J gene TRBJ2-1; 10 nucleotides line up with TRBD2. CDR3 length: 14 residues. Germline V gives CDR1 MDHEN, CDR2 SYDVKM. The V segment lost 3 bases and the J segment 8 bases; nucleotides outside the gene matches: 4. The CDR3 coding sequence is TGTGCCAGCAGTTTGGCTAGCGGGAGCCATGAGCAGTTCTTC. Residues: CASSLASGSHEQFF.

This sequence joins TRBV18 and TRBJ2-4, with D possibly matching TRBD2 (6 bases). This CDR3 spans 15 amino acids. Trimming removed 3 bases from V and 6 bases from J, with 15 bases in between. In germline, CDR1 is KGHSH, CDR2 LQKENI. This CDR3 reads CASSPTGGVRNIQYF. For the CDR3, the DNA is TGTGCCAGCTCACCCACGGGCGGGGTAAGAAACATTCAGTACTTC.

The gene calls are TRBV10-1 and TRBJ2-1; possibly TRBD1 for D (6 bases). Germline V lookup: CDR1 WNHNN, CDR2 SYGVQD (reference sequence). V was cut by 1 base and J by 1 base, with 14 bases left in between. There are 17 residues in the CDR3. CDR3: CASSEWGLGASYNEQFF. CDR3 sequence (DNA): TGCGCCAGCAGTGAGTGGGGTTTGGGGGCGTCCTACAATGAGCAGTTCTTC.

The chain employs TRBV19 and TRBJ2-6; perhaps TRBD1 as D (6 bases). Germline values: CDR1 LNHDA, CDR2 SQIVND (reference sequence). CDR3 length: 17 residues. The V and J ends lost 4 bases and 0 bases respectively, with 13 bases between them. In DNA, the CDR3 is TGTGCCAGTAGTAGGGGGCGCGGATTCTCTGGGGCCAACGTCCTGACTTTC. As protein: CASSRGRGFSGANVLTF.

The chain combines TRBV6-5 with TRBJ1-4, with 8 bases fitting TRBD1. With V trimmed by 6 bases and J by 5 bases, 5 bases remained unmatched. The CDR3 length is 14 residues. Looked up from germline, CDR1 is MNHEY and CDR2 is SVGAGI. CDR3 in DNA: TGTGCCAGCAGAGATTCAGGGGGCAATGAAAAACTGTTTTTT. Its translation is CASRDSGGNEKLFF.

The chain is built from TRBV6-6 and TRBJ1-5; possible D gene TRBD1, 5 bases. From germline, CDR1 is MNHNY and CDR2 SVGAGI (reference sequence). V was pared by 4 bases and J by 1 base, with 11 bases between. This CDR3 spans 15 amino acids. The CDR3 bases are TGTGCCAGCAGTTGGGTGGGGGGAAGCAATCAGCCCCAGCATTTT. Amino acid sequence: CASSWVGGSNQPQHF.

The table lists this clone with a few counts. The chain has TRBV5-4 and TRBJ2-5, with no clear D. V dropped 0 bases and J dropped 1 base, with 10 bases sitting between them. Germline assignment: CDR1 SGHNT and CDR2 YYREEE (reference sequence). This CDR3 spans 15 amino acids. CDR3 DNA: TGTGCCAGCAGCTTGGTACAGACCCTCCAAGAGACCCAGTACTTC. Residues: CASSLVQTLQETQYF.

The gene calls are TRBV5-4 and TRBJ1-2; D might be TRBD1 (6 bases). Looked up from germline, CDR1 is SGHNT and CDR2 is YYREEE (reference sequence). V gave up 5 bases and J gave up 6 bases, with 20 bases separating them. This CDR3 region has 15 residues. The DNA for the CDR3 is TGTGCCAGCAGATTTGGGGGGGCAATAGAAGATGGCTACACCTTC. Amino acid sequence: CASRFGGAIEDGYTF.

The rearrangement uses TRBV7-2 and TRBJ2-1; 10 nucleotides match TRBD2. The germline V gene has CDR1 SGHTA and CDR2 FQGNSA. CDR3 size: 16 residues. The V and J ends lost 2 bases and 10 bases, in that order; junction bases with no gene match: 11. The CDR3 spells CASSLSPAGGPGEQFF. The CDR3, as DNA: TGTGCCAGCAGCTTATCCCCAGCGGGGGGGCCGGGGGAGCAGTTCTTC.

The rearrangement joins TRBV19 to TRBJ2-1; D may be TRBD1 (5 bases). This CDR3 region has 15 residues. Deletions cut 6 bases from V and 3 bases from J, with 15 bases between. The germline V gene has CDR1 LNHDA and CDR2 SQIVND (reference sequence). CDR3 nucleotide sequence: TGTGCCAGTAGGAGGCCAGGCCAGGGCTACAATGAGCAGTTCTTC. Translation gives CASRRPGQGYNEQFF.

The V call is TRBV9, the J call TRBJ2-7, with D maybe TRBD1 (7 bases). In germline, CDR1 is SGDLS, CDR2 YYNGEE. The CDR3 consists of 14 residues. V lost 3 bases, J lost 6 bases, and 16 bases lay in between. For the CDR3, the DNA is TGTGCCAGCAGCGGACGTCCAGGGGGGTCCGAGCAGTACTTC. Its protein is CASSGRPGGSEQYF.

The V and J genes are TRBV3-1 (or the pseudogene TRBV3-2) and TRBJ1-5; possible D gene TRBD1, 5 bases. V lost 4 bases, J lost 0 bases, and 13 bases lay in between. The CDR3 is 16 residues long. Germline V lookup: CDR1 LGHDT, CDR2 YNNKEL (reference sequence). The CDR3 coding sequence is TGTGCCAGCAGCCCATCAGGGCCGAATAGCAATCAGCCCCAGCATTTT. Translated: CASSPSGPNSNQPQHF.

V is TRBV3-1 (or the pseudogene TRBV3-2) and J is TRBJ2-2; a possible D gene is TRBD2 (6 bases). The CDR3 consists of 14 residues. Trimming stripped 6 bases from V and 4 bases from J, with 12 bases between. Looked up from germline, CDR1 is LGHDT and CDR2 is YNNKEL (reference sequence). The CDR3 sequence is CASRTTRLTGELFF. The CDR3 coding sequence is TGTGCCAGCAGAACGACTAGGCTCACCGGGGAGCTGTTTTTT.

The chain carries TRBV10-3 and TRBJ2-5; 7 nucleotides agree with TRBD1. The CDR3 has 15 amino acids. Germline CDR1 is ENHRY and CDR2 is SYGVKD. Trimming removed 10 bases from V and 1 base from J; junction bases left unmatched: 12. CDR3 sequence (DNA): TGTGCCACCAAGGGTTTCACAGGGGTCCAAGAGACCCAGTACTTC. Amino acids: CATKGFTGVQETQYF.

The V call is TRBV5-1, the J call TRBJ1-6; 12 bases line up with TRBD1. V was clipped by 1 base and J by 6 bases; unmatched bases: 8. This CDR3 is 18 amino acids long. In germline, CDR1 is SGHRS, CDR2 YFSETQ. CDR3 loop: CASSLLSGTGGSNSPLHF. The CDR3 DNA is TGCGCCAGCAGCTTGTTGTCCGGGACAGGGGGCAGTAATTCACCCCTCCACTTT.

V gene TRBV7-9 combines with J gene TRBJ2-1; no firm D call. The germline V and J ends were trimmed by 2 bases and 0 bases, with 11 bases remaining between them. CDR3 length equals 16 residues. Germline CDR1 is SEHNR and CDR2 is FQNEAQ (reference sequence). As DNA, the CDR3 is TGTGCCAGCAGCTTAATCGGGTCTAGCTCCTACAATGAGCAGTTCTTC. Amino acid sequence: CASSLIGSSSYNEQFF.

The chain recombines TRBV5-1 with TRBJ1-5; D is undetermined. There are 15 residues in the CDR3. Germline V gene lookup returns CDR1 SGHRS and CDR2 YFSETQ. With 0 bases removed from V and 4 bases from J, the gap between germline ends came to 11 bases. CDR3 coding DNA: TGCGCCAGCAGCTTGGGTACAGCTCATAATCAGCCCCAGCATTTT. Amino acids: CASSLGTAHNQPQHF.

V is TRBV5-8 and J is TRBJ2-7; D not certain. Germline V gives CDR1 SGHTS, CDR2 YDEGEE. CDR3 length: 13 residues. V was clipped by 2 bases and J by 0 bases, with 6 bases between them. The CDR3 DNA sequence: TGTGCCAGCAGCTTCGACACCTCCTACGAGCAGTACTTC. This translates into CASSFDTSYEQYF.

The DNA of the CDR3 is TGTGCCAGCAGTGAACTGGAGTTTTATAGCAATCAGCCCCAGCATTTT. It encodes CASSELEFYSNQPQHF. The chain has TRBV2 and TRBJ1-5; the D is unclear. In germline, CDR1 is SNHLY, CDR2 FYNNEI. The length of the CDR3 is 16 residues. Trimming pared 2 bases from V and 0 bases from J, leaving 11 bases between.

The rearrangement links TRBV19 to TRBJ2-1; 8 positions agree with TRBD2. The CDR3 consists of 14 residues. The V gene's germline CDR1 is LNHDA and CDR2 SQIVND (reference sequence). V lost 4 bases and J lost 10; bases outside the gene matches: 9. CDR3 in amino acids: CASSTVGLENEQFF. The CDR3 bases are TGTGCCAGTAGTACGGTGGGACTAGAGAACGAGCAGTTCTTC.